The 10 T cell receptor beta chains in this list originate from one sample, sequenced in a study of T cell clonality in common variable immunodeficiency. The repertoire was sequenced with immunoSEQ multiplex PCR; TCRdb's copy has only in-frame clones and lacks some. In total the sample includes some 50,000 clones, none of them seen once. The sample comprised peripheral blood mononuclear cells. The receptors originated from a person between 18 and 75 years old in good health.

This clone has ten or more counts. Relative to the germline gene, one junction end is altered; a read error may explain this. The read ends 3 residues before the CDR3 terminus; that terminus is restored from the germline J gene. The chain joins TRBV4-2 to TRBJ1-2; 8 bases are shared with TRBD1. CDR1 LGHNA and CDR2 YNFKEQ come from the germline V gene. The CDR3 covers 16 residues. CDR3 loop: CASSQTQGDYNYGYTF. CDR3 DNA, as far as it was read: TGCGCCAGCAGCCAAACACAGGGGGATTACAACTATGGC.

This clone was found many times. The read ends 3 residues shy of where the CDR3 ends; the end is completed using the germline J gene. The genes are TRBV2 and TRBJ2-2, with unresolved D. Germline CDR1 is SNHLY and CDR2 is FYNNEI. This CDR3 is 14 amino acids long. Trimming removed 6 bases at V and 2 bases at J, with 10 bases between. The CDR3 DNA, read in part, is TGTGCCAGCAGAACAGTGATAAACACCGGGGAG. Protein sequence: CASRTVINTGE. The whole CDR3 region reads CASRTVINTGELFF.

This clone was detected ten times or more. The DNA ends 3 residues before the CDR3 does, and the rest of the CDR3 is filled in from the germline J gene. The chain recombines TRBV30 with TRBJ2-5; TRBD1 is a possible D gene (6 bases). Trimming took 0 bases from V and 3 from J, leaving 11 bases between them. The CDR3 totals 14 residues. Germline-derived CDR1 and CDR2 are GTSNPN and SVGIG (reference sequence). CDR3 DNA (partial): TGTGCCTGGAGTGTCCCGGGACAAAAAGAGACC. Encoded protein: CAWSVPGQKET. In full, the CDR3 reads CAWSVPGQKETQYF.

This clone was counted many times. The read ends 3 residues early relative to the CDR3; the germline J gene fills the gap. The V call is TRBV7-2, the J call TRBJ2-7; D ambiguous. In germline, CDR1 is SGHTA, CDR2 FQGNSA. The V end lost 2 bases, the J end lost 1 base, and 9 bases lay between the germline ends. CDR3 length: 14 amino acids. CDR3 DNA (partial): TGTGCCAGCAGCTTAAGTTCGGTTTCCTACGAG. Its translation: CASSLSSVSYE. The whole CDR3 sequence reads CASSLSSVSYEQYF.

This clone turned up a few times. The read terminates 3 residues ahead of where the CDR3 ends, so the germline J gene completes it. J is TRBJ2-5 and V is TRBV20-1; a weak D match, TRBD1 (6 bases). CDR1 DFQATT and CDR2 SNEGSKA come from the germline V gene (reference sequence). The V and J ends lost 0 bases and 1 base respectively, with 18 bases between them. There are 17 residues in the CDR3. The covered CDR3 bases are TGCAGTGCTAGAGATTATGGGGGCGCTACCGGCCAAGAGACC. Protein sequence: CSARDYGGATGQET. The full-length CDR3 reads as CSARDYGGATGQETQYF.

This clone has ten or more counts. The read gets to within 3 residues of the CDR3 end, and the germline J gene fills in the rest. The chain employs TRBV20-1 and TRBJ2-5; 10 nucleotides match TRBD2. CDR3 length equals 13 residues. V dropped 6 bases and J dropped 4; count of bases not matched to a gene: 5. Germline V gives CDR1 DFQATT, CDR2 SNEGSKA (reference sequence). The DNA read from the CDR3 is TGCAGTGCAGCGGGGGGGCCCCGAGAGACC. Its translation is CSAAGGPRET. The whole CDR3 reads CSAAGGPRETQYF.

At least ten counts were recorded for this clone. The read finishes 3 residues shy of the CDR3 end, and the germline J gene is used to complete it. The V call is TRBV19, the J call TRBJ2-5; maybe TRBD2 (6 bases). The CDR3 runs 15 residues. Germline V lookup: CDR1 LNHDA, CDR2 SQIVND (reference sequence). V dropped 9 bases and J dropped 5 bases, with 22 bases sitting between them. The CDR3 is CASQPTGAPGETQYF. The sequenced CDR3 bases are TGTGCCAGCCAGCCTACGGGAGCGCCGGGGGAGACC.

This clone was counted many times. The CDR3 extends 3 residues past the end of the read, so its final part is completed from the germline J gene. The chain couples TRBV18 to TRBJ1-3, with TRBD1 identical over 10 bases. CDR3 size: 18 residues. From germline, CDR1 is KGHSH and CDR2 LQKENI. Trimming at V came to 8 bases and at J to 0 bases, leaving 13 bases not matched to a gene. CDR3: CASTMPGTGARSGNTIYF. The DNA read from the CDR3 is TGTGCCAGCACGATGCCCGGGACAGGGGCCCGCTCTGGAAACACC.

This clone was seen many times. The DNA ends 3 residues before the CDR3 does, and the rest of the CDR3 is filled in from the germline J gene. This chain connects TRBV7-3 to TRBJ2-1, with D perhaps matching TRBD1 (5 bases). Germline V gives CDR1 SGHTA, CDR2 FQGTGA. V shed 0 bases and J shed 5 bases, with 11 bases lying between them. The CDR3 sequence is 15 residues long. The CDR3: CASSLTAGSDNEQFF. CDR3 DNA, as far as it was read: TGTGCCAGCAGCTTAACGGCAGGGTCTGACAATGAG.

Note on this clone: The read ends 3 residues shy of where the CDR3 ends; the end is completed using the germline J gene. The genes are TRBV5-6 and TRBJ2-3; D gene ambiguous. The CDR3 is 15 amino acids. CDR1 and CDR2 from the germline V gene are SGHDT and YYEEEE. The sequenced CDR3 bases are TGTGCCAGCAGCTTGGTGTTGTCAGATCAAGAGACG. Its protein is CASSLVLSDQET. The full-length CDR3 reads as CASSLVLSDQETQYF.